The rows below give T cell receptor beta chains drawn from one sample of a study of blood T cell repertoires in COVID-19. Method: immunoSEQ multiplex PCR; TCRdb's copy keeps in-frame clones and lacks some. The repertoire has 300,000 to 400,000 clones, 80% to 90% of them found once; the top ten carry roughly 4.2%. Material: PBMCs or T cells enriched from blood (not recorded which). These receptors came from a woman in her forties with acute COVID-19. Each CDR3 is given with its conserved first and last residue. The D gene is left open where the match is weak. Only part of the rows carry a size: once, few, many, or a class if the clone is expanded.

CDR3: CATSREYVRTTYEQYF
DNA: TGTGCCACCAGCAGAGAGTATGTCAGGACAACCTACGAGCAGTACTTC
D: -
size: -
V: TRBV15
J: TRBJ2-7

CDR3: CATSRGGQISYEQYF
DNA: TGTGCCACCAGCAGAGGAGGACAGATATCCTACGAGCAGTACTTC
D: -
size: -
V: TRBV15
J: TRBJ2-7

CDR3: CASSPFASGVETQYF
DNA: TGTGCCAGCAGCCCCTTCGCTAGCGGGGTGGAGACCCAGTACTTC
D: TRBD2
size: -
V: TRBV7-7
J: TRBJ2-5

CDR3: CASSLRWGGTQETQYF
DNA: TGTGCCAGCAGCTTGCGGTGGGGAGGGACCCAAGAGACCCAGTACTTC
D: TRBD2
size: -
V: TRBV5-4
J: TRBJ2-5

CDR3: CASSLNFRGSTDTQYF
DNA: TGTGCCAGCAGCTTAAATTTCCGGGGGAGCACAGATACGCAGTATTTT
D: -
size: once
V: TRBV7-2
J: TRBJ2-3

CDR3: CASSISGNQPQHF
DNA: TGTGCCAGCTCGATATCGGGAAATCAGCCCCAGCATTTT
D: -
size: -
V: TRBV18
J: TRBJ1-5

CDR3: CASSLLSLSLEQYF
DNA: TGTGCCAGCAGCCTTCTAAGCTTGAGTCTCGAGCAGTACTTC
D: -
size: -
V: TRBV11-1
J: TRBJ2-7

CDR3: CASSGQLNEKLFF
DNA: TGTGCCAGCAGTGGACAGTTAAATGAAAAACTGTTTTTT
D: -
size: -
V: TRBV7-2
J: TRBJ1-4

CDR3: CASSLGLAGGAVDTQYF
DNA: TGCGCCAGCAGCTTGGGGCTAGCGGGGGGCGCCGTGGATACGCAGTATTTT
D: TRBD2
size: -
V: TRBV5-1
J: TRBJ2-3

CDR3: CASSPRNRENTEAFF
DNA: TGTGCCAGCAGCCCACGGAACAGGGAGAACACTGAAGCTTTCTTT
D: -
size: -
V: TRBV9
J: TRBJ1-1

CDR3: CAISRFTGTKDEQYF
DNA: TGTGCCATCAGTCGATTTACCGGGACTAAGGACGAGCAGTACTTC
D: TRBD2
size: -
V: TRBV10-3
J: TRBJ2-7

CDR3: CASSQRPIPGDEQFF
DNA: TGTGCCAGCTCACAACGACCAATCCCCGGAGATGAGCAGTTCTTC
D: -
size: -
V: TRBV18
J: TRBJ2-1

CDR3: CASSLTGGFGYTF
DNA: TGTGCCAGCAGTTTGACAGGGGGCTTCGGCTACACCTTC
D: TRBD1
size: -
V: TRBV27
J: TRBJ1-2

CDR3: CASSLGETPGFF
DNA: TGTGCCAGCAGCTTAGGTGAGACTCCCGGGTTCTTC
D: -
size: -
V: TRBV7-9
J: TRBJ2-1

CDR3: CASSLGYNYEQYF
DNA: TGTGCCAGCAGCCTCGGGTATAACTACGAGCAGTACTTC
D: -
size: -
V: TRBV5-4
J: TRBJ2-7

CDR3: CASSLRSSGSAGELFF
DNA: TGTGCCAGCAGCCTACGGAGTAGCGGGAGTGCCGGGGAGCTGTTTTTT
D: TRBD2
size: -
V: TRBV5-4
J: TRBJ2-2

CDR3: CASSLFPGVSGEKLFF
DNA: TGTGCCAGCAGTTTATTCCCCGGAGTAAGTGGGGAAAAACTGTTTTTT
D: -
size: -
V: TRBV28
J: TRBJ1-4

CDR3: CASKRAGSYNEQFF
DNA: TGTGCCAGTAAAAGAGCAGGCTCCTACAATGAGCAGTTCTTC
D: -
size: -
V: TRBV19
J: TRBJ2-1

CDR3: CASRWDSKNNSPLHF
DNA: TGTGCCAGCAGATGGGACAGCAAAAATAATTCACCCCTCCACTTT
D: TRBD1
size: -
V: TRBV28
J: TRBJ1-6

CDR3: CASSGQGGTGNTEAFF
DNA: TGTGCCAGCAGCGGGCAAGGGGGGACAGGGAACACTGAAGCTTTCTTT
D: TRBD1
size: once
V: TRBV9
J: TRBJ1-1

CDR3: CASSSPRGADTDTQYF
DNA: TGTGCCAGCAGTTCCCCTCGGGGGGCGGACACAGATACGCAGTATTTT
D: -
size: once
V: TRBV28
J: TRBJ2-3

CDR3: CASSPGAGTIYNEQFF
DNA: TGTGCCAGCTCACCGGGCGCGGGAACTATCTACAATGAGCAGTTCTTC
D: -
size: -
V: TRBV18
J: TRBJ2-1

CDR3: CARTKSSGLNTGELFF
DNA: TGTGCCAGAACCAAATCTAGCGGTCTGAACACCGGGGAGCTGTTTTTT
D: TRBD2
size: -
V: TRBV5-3
J: TRBJ2-2

CDR3: CASRPQGSNQPQHF
DNA: TGTGCCAGTAGGCCACAGGGAAGCAATCAGCCCCAGCATTTT
D: -
size: -
V: TRBV19
J: TRBJ1-5

CDR3: CASSQLGGEANTGELFF
DNA: TGTGCCAGCTCCCAGCTGGGGGGGGAAGCGAACACCGGGGAGCTGTTTTTT
D: TRBD2
size: -
V: TRBV3-1/TRBV3-2
J: TRBJ2-2

CDR3: CASSQAYRVGSGYTF
DNA: TGCGCCAGCAGCCAAGCGTACAGGGTGGGTTCTGGCTACACCTTC
D: -
size: once
V: TRBV4-3
J: TRBJ1-2

CDR3: CAIKGLERTGELFF
DNA: TGTGCCATCAAGGGGCTGGAAAGGACCGGGGAGCTGTTTTTT
D: -
size: -
V: TRBV10-3
J: TRBJ2-2

CDR3: CASSAQTGTNEKLFF
DNA: TGTGCCAGCAGTGCTCAAACCGGGACTAATGAAAAACTGTTTTTT
D: -
size: once
V: TRBV2
J: TRBJ1-4

CDR3: CASSLFTGYGYTF
DNA: TGTGCCAGCAGTTTATTCACAGGGTATGGCTACACCTTC
D: -
size: once
V: TRBV27
J: TRBJ1-2

CDR3: CASSILTGMGSDGYTF
DNA: TGTGCCAGTAGTATATTAACAGGGATGGGGTCGGATGGCTACACCTTC
D: -
size: -
V: TRBV19
J: TRBJ1-2

CDR3: CASSLDPGGSNQPQHF
DNA: TGTGCCAGCAGCTTGGATCCAGGGGGGAGCAATCAGCCCCAGCATTTT
D: TRBD1
size: once
V: TRBV5-5
J: TRBJ1-5

CDR3: CASAKGGALGETQYF
DNA: TGTGCCAGCGCCAAGGGAGGGGCGTTGGGAGAGACCCAGTACTTC
D: TRBD2
size: -
V: TRBV6-5
J: TRBJ2-5

CDR3: CSASSAAFQRSEAFF
DNA: TGCAGTGCTAGTAGCGCAGCCTTCCAACGTAGTGAAGCTTTCTTT
D: -
size: once
V: TRBV20-1
J: TRBJ1-1

CDR3: CASSLLAGQDYGYTF
DNA: TGCGCCAGCAGCTTGTTGGCAGGGCAGGACTATGGCTACACCTTC
D: -
size: -
V: TRBV5-1
J: TRBJ1-2

CDR3: CASSSGTGRQPQHF
DNA: TGTGCCAGCAGTTCCGGGACAGGGCGTCAGCCCCAGCATTTT
D: TRBD1
size: few
V: TRBV6-5
J: TRBJ1-5

CDR3: CASSGGAGTDTQYF
DNA: TGTGCCAGCTCCGGGGGGGCCGGCACAGATACGCAGTATTTT
D: TRBD2
size: -
V: TRBV18
J: TRBJ2-3

CDR3: CASSLPGGPYNEQFF
DNA: TGTGCCAGCAGCTTACCGGGAGGGCCCTACAATGAGCAGTTCTTC
D: TRBD2
size: -
V: TRBV7-3
J: TRBJ2-1

CDR3: CASSPGRRGAKNIQYF
DNA: TGTGCCAGCAGCCCAGGACGTCGAGGGGCCAAAAACATTCAGTACTTC
D: -
size: -
V: TRBV11-3
J: TRBJ2-4

CDR3: CASSWGTGGDYTF
DNA: TGTGCCAGCAGCTGGGGGACAGGGGGTGACTACACCTTC
D: TRBD1
size: -
V: TRBV11-2
J: TRBJ1-2

CDR3: CASSIGAVVYTEAFF
DNA: TGTGCCAGTAGTATAGGGGCCGTCGTGTACACTGAAGCTTTCTTT
D: -
size: once
V: TRBV19
J: TRBJ1-1

CDR3: CASGIGTHYNEQFF
DNA: TGTGCTAGTGGAATCGGGACTCACTACAATGAGCAGTTCTTC
D: -
size: few
V: TRBV12-5
J: TRBJ2-1

CDR3: CASSLGTAGGPGTDTQYF
DNA: TGTGCCAGCAGCTTGGGTACAGCGGGGGGCCCGGGCACAGATACGCAGTATTTT
D: TRBD2
size: -
V: TRBV5-5
J: TRBJ2-3

CDR3: CARRTGPGEKLFF
DNA: TGCGCCAGGAGGACAGGGCCGGGAGAAAAACTGTTTTTT
D: TRBD1
size: -
V: TRBV23-1
J: TRBJ1-4

CDR3: CASSSTGGGGYTF
DNA: TGTGCCAGCAGTTCGACAGGGGGGGGTGGCTACACCTTC
D: TRBD1
size: -
V: TRBV28
J: TRBJ1-2

CDR3: CASSVVGGRGYEQYF
DNA: TGCGCCAGCAGCGTGGTGGGAGGGAGAGGGTACGAGCAGTACTTC
D: TRBD2
size: once
V: TRBV5-1
J: TRBJ2-7

CDR3: CASSPGTGADEQYF
DNA: TGTGCCAGCTCACCGGGGACAGGGGCGGACGAGCAGTACTTC
D: TRBD1
size: few
V: TRBV18
J: TRBJ2-7

CDR3: CASSPDGDNQPQHF
DNA: TGTGCCAGCTCACCAGACGGAGACAATCAGCCCCAGCATTTT
D: -
size: -
V: TRBV18
J: TRBJ1-5

CDR3: CTSSHGTGNGQPQHF
DNA: TGCACCAGCAGCCACGGGACAGGCAATGGACAGCCCCAGCATTTT
D: -
size: -
V: TRBV1
J: TRBJ1-5

CDR3: CASSVEGHNLYGYTF
DNA: TGTGCCAGCAGCGTAGAGGGGCACAACCTCTATGGCTACACCTTC
D: -
size: -
V: TRBV9
J: TRBJ1-2

CDR3: CASSVVGTGLGNTIYF
DNA: TGTGCCAGCAGCGTAGTAGGGACAGGTCTTGGAAACACCATATATTTT
D: TRBD1
size: -
V: TRBV9
J: TRBJ1-3

CDR3: CASSSRGRETQYF
DNA: TGTGCCAGCAGCTCTCGGGGGAGGGAGACCCAGTACTTC
D: -
size: -
V: TRBV5-6
J: TRBJ2-5